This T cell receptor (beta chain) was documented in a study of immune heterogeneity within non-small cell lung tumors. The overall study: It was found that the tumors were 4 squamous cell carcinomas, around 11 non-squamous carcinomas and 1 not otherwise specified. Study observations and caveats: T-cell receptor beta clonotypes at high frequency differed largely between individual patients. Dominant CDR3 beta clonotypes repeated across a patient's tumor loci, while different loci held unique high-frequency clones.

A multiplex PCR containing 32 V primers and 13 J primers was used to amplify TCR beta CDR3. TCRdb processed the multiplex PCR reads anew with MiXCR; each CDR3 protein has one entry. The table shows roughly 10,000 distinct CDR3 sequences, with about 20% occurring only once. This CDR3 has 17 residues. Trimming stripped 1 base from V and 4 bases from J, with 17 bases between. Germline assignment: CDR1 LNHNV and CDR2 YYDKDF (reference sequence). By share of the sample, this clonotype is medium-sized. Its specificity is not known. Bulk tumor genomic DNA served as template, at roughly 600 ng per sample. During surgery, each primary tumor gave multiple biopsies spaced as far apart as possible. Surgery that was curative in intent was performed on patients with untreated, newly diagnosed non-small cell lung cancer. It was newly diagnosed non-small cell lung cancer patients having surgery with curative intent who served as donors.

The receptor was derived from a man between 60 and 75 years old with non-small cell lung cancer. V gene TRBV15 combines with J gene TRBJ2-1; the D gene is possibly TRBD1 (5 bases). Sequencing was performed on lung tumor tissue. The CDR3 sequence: CATSRGDLGAKYNEQFF. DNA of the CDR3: TGTGCCACCAGCAGAGGAGATTTAGGGGCGAAATACAATGAGCAGTTCTTC. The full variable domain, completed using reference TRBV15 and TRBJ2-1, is DAMVIQNPRYQVTQFGKPVTLSCSQTLNHNVMYWYQQKSSQAPKLLFHYYDKDFNNEADTPDNFQSRRPNTSFCFLDIRSPGLGDTAMYLCATSRGDLGAKYNEQFFGPGTRLTVL.